The source of this T cell receptor (beta chain) is a study of blood T cell repertoires in COVID-19. Study at large: Samples came from the United States, Italy and Spain, spanning acute and convalescent COVID-19. The analysed material was cDNA or gDNA that came from T cells, B-cell-depleted T cells, or PBMCs.

Germline-derived CDR1 and CDR2 are WSHSY and SAAADI. This CDR3 has 18 residues. Germline trimming cut 4 bases from V and 2 bases from J; bases unmatched to any gene: 12. Authors' methods: Nucleated cell number was recorded as an estimate derived from reference gene primer amplification. Data came from immunoSEQ multiplex PCR; TCRdb stores just in-frame clones and leaves some out. From that table come the V and J calls and clone size; the DNA was used to work out D and trimming. The sample holds roughly 250,000 clones, approximately 85% seen once. It was during active infection that Seattle patients were enrolled and then longitudinally followed. The count of this clone is one.

Sequencing was done on a sample of peripheral blood. This sequence was found in a human donor with COVID-19, enrolled during active disease. The donor label of this sample is uncertain. V is TRBV10-2 and J is TRBJ2-3; 10 positions agree with TRBD2. CDR3 in DNA: TGCGCCAGCAGTGCGGCGCTAGCGGGGGAACAGACCACAGATACGCAGTATTTT. Amino acids: CASSAALAGEQTTDTQYF.